Following are 5 T cell receptor beta chains from one sample sequenced in a study of blood T cells in healthy people across ages. With a J-beta primer mix and a sample-barcoded 5' primer, a second PCR ran roughly 6 to 11 cycles. TCRdb used MiXCR to reprocess the 5' RACE reads, holding one entry per CDR3 protein. The repertoire holds approximately 350,000 distinct CDR3 sequences, with roughly half as singletons. Material for sequencing was blood. These receptor sequences come from a man aged 55 to 69 in good health.

This clonotype was recorded once. A clone one base away is much larger, so this may be a read error. The V call is TRBV29-1, the J call TRBJ1-4; D unresolved. CDR1 and CDR2 (germline): SQVTM, ANQGSEA. The CDR3 consists of 13 residues. Trimming took off 6 bases at V and 6 bases at J, with 14 bases between the two ends. The CDR3 region has the DNA TGCAGCGTGACCGTGCCCCTCGATGAAAAACTGTTTTTT. Encoded protein: CSVTVPLDEKLFF.

This clonotype came up a few times. J is TRBJ1-1 and V is TRBV6-2 or TRBV6-3, with D uncertain. In germline, CDR1 is MNHEY, CDR2 SVGEGT. Between the trimmed V and J ends, which lost 10 bases and 1 base, there was a span of 10 bases. The CDR3 consists of 12 residues. For the CDR3, the DNA is TGTGCCACCGTCACGGGGAACACTGAAGCTTTCTTT. Its translation is CATVTGNTEAFF.

This clonotype was seen a handful of times. J is TRBJ2-1 and V is TRBV6-1; 7 nucleotides align to TRBD1. Trimming took 4 bases from V and 8 from J; bases not matched to a gene: 11. Germline values: CDR1 MNHNS, CDR2 SASEGT. The CDR3 length is 15 residues. CDR3 protein: CASSAPRQGIHEQFF. The CDR3 nucleotides read TGTGCCAGCAGTGCTCCCCGACAGGGTATTCATGAGCAGTTCTTC.

The chain joins TRBV6-2 or TRBV6-3 to TRBJ2-5; no clear D. Germline CDR1 MNHEY, CDR2 SVGEGT. The CDR3 has 17 amino acids. Trimming left V 2 bases short and J 4 bases short, with 20 bases between. In nucleotides, the CDR3 is TGTGCCAGCAGTTACGAAAGGAACCGGCTGCCTAGAGAGACCCAGTACTTC. Encoded protein: CASSYERNRLPRETQYF.

This clonotype was detected a few times. The rearrangement joins TRBV21-1 to TRBJ2-3; the table's D call of TRBD1 was not tested on the DNA. TRBV21-1 is designated a pseudogene. This CDR3 has 18 amino acids. The CDR3 DNA reads as TGTGCCAGCAGCAAAGTCCACACAAGGGGCCCTAGCACAGATACGCAGTATTTT. As protein: CASSKVHTRGPSTDTQYF.